This T cell receptor beta chain stems from a study of blood T cell repertoires in COVID-19. Study at large: The analysed material was cDNA or gDNA that came from T cells, B-cell-depleted T cells, or PBMCs.

Germline V gives CDR1 SGHAT, CDR2 FQDESV (reference sequence). V shed 5 bases, J shed 5 bases, and the junction held 10 bases outside the gene matches. The CDR3 has 16 residues. Measured with immunoSEQ multiplex PCR; TCRdb has only the in-frame clones, and not every one. Of approximately 200,000 clones in the sample, around 80% are singletons; the top ten hold about 2%. Donors of Cohort 3 who recovered were those that had two negative PCRs, clearance, or symptom resolution. Sequenced material: PBMCs or T cells enriched from blood (not recorded which). This chain uses TRBV11-1 with TRBJ2-5; 11 positions agree with TRBD2. The origin of this receptor is a man between 60 and 75 years old who had recovered from COVID-19. For the CDR3, the DNA is TGTGCCAGCAGCACCAGACTAGCGGGGCTTGGGGAGACCCAGTACTTC. This encodes CASSTRLAGLGETQYF.